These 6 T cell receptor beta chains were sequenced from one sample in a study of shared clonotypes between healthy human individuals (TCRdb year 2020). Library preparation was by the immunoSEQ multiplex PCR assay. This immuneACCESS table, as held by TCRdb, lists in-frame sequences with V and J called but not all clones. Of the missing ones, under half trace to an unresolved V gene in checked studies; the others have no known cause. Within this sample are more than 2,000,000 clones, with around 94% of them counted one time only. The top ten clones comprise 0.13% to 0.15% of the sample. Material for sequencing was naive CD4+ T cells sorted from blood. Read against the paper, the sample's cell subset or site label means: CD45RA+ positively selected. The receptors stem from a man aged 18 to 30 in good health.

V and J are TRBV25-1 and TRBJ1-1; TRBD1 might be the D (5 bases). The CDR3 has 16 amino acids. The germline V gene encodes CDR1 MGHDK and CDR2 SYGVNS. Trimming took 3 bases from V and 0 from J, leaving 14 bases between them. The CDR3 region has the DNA TGTGCCAGCAGTGATAACAGGCGACCGCTGAACACTGAAGCTTTCTTT. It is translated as CASSDNRRPLNTEAFF.

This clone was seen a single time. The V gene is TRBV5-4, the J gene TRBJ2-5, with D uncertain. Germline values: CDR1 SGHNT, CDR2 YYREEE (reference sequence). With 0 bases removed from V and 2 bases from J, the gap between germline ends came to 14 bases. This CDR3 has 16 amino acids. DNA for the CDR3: TGTGCCAGCAGCTTGGTATTAATCGGAGAGCAAGAGACCCAGTACTTC. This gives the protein CASSLVLIGEQETQYF.

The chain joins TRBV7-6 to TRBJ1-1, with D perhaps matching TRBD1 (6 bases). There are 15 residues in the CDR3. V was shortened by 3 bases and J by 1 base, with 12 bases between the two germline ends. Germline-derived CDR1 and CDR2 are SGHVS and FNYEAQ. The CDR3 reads CASSFYRDANTEAFF. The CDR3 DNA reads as TGTGCCAGCAGCTTCTACAGGGACGCGAACACTGAAGCTTTCTTT.

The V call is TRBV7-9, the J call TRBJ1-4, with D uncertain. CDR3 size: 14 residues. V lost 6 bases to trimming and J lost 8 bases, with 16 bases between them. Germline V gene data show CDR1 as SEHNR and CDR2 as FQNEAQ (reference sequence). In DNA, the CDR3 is TGTGCCAGCAGTTACGGCCTGGGAAACGAAAAACTGTTTTTT. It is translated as CASSYGLGNEKLFF.

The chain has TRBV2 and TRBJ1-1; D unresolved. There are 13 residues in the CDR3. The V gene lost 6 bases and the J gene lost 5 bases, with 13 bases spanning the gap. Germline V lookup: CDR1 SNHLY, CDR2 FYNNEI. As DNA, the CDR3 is TGTGCCAGCAGCACACAGCAGAGGACTGAAGCTTTCTTT. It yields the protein CASSTQQRTEAFF.

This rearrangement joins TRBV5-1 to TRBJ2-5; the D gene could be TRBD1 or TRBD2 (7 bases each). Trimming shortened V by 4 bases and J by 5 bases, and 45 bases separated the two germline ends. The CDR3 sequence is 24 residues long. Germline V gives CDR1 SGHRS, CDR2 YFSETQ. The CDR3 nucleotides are TGCGCCAGCAGCCTACGGAGAAGAATAACAGGGGCCGCTGCTAGGGGGAGGGATCCCGAGACCCAGTACTTC. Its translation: CASSLRRRITGAAARGRDPETQYF. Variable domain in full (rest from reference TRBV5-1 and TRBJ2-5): KAGVTQTPRYLIKTRGQQVTLSCSPISGHRSVSWYQQTPGQGLQFLFEYFSETQRNKGNFPGRFSGRQFSNSRSEMNVSTLELGDSALYLCASSLRRRITGAAARGRDPETQYFGPGTRLLVL.